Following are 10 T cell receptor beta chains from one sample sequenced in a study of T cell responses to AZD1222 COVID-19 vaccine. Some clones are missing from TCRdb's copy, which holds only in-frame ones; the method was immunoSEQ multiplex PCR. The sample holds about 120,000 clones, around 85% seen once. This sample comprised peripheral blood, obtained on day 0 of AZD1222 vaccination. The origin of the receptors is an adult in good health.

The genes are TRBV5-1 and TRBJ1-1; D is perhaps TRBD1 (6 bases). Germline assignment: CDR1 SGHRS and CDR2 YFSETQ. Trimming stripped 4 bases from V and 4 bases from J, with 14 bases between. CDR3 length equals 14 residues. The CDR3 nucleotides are TGCGCCAGCAGCCCGGGAGGGGGGAGCACTGAAGCTTTCTTT. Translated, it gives CASSPGGGSTEAFF.

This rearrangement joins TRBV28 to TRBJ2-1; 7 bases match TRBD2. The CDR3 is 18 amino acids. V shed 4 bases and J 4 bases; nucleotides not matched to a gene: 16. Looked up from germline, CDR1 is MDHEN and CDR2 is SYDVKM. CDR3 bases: TGTGCCAGCAGTTCAGCACCAACATTTAGCGGGTTATACAATGAGCAGTTCTTC. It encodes CASSSAPTFSGLYNEQFF.

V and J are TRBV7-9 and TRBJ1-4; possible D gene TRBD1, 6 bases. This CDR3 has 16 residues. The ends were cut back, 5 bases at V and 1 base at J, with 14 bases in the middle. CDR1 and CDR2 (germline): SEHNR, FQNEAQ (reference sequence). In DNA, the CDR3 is TGTGCCAGCAGCACTTCCCTACAGGGAACTAATGAAAAACTGTTTTTT. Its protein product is CASSTSLQGTNEKLFF.

The CDR3 nucleotides are TGTGCCAGCAGTCCAGGGGCTACCTACGAGCAGTACTTC. Translation gives CASSPGATYEQYF. V gene TRBV6-5 combines with J gene TRBJ2-7; a weak D match, TRBD1 (6 bases). This CDR3 contains 13 residues. Trimming removed 5 bases from V and 2 bases from J, with 10 bases in between. Germline lookup yields CDR1 MNHEY and CDR2 SVGAGI.

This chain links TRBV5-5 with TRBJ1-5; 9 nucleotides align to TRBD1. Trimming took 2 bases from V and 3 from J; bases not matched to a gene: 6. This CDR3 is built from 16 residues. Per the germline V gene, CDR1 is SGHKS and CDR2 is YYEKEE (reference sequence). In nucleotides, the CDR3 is TGTGCCAGCAGCTTTTACGACAGGGGGTCCAATCAGCCCCAGCATTTT. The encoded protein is CASSFYDRGSNQPQHF.

This CDR3 is CASSYIAGADIQYF. The CDR3 nucleotides are TGTGCCAGCAGTTATATAGCGGGAGCGGACATTCAGTACTTC. This chain joins TRBV6-5 and TRBJ2-4; TRBD2 matches at 9 bases. With V trimmed by 3 bases and J by 8 bases, 5 bases remained unmatched. Germline CDR1 is MNHEY and CDR2 is SVGAGI. The CDR3 sequence is 14 residues long.

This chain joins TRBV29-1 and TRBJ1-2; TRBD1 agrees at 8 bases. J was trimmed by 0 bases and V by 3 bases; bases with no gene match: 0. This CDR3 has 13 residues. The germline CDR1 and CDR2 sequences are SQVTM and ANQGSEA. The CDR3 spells CSVETGANYGYTF. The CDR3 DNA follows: TGCAGCGTTGAGACAGGGGCTAACTATGGCTACACCTTC.

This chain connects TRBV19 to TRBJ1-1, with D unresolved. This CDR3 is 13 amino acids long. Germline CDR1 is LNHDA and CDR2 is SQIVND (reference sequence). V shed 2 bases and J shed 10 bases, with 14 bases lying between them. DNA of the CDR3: TGTGCCAGTAGTATATTAAAGCGGGGTGCAGCTTTCTTT. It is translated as CASSILKRGAAFF.

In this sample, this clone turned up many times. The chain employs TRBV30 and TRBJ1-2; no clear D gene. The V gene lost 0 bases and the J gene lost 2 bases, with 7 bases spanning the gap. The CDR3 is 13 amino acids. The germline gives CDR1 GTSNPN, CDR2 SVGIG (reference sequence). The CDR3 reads CAWSVMGNYGYTF. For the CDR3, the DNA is TGTGCCTGGAGTGTAATGGGGAACTATGGCTACACCTTC.

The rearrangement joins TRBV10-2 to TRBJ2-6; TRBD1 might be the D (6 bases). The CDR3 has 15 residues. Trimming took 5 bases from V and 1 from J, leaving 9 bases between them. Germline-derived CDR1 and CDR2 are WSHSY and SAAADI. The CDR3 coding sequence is TGCGCCAGCAGTAAACAGGGTTCTGGGGCCAACGTCCTGACTTTC. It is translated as CASSKQGSGANVLTF.